This T cell receptor (beta chain) was retrieved from a study of early T cells in non-severe SARS-CoV-2 infection (dated by TCRdb to the early 2020s). General notes on the study: Bulk RNA from unsorted whole blood was used for TCR sequencing, so alpha and beta chains could not be paired. Study-level results and caveats: VDJdb matching was skewed toward anti-spike CD8 responses and likely underestimated virus-specific expansions, missing private and CD4 specificities.

The library was obtained by 5' RACE. TCRdb records NextSeq 500 as the sequencer. The TCR library protocol attached unique molecular identifiers to individual cDNA molecules to correct for sequencing error and PCR bias. TCR alpha and beta chains were both sequenced, and the abundances of alpha and beta sequences in each sample were closely correlated with each other. The study's processing was this. V gene, J gene and CDR3 annotation of TCR sequences was performed with Decombinator V4. Expanded TCRs were defined as changing significantly between any two time points under a Poisson model with p below 0.0001. TCR abundances were normalised to the total number of TCRs sequenced per sample and were expressed as counts per million. TRAV1-2 paired with TRAJ12, TRAJ20 or TRAJ33 defined MAIT TCRs, while TRAV10 paired with TRAJ18 defined iNKT TCRs. A search of VDJdb, accessed on 1 November 2021, was run for TCRs annotated to CMV, EBV and SARS-CoV-2, with TCRs annotated for multiple antigens excluded. TCRdb reprocessed the public reads (quality trimming at Q25 with fastp, clone calling with MiXCR) and kept in-frame beta chains. A single entry per CDR3 protein holds the most common genes and DNA from its merged rows. The V and J calls shown here were made by TCRdb, not taken from the authors' results. The sample table lists tens of thousands of distinct CDR3 sequences, over 9.5% of them with a count of one. Under 10% of the sample is held by the ten biggest clonotypes.

Points on this clonotype: Its antigen is not yet known. No much larger clone exists at a distance of one base, and base qualities are not known.

This was a case-control study nested in a cohort of healthcare workers in London, UK, who had nasopharyngeal swab PCR tests and blood samples taken every week. Healthcare workers were enrolled in the week of the UK lockdown, from 23 to 31 March 2020, and were followed every week for up to about 15 weeks. A distance of 7 bases separates the germline ends of V and J, which lose 5 bases and 0 bases respectively. The CDR3 sequence holds 13 residues, the cysteine and phenylalanine included. Solely the CDR3 DNA is kept, with 39 bases framed from the first base. Reading the germline V gene (reference sequence) gives CDR1 MNHEY and CDR2 SMNVEV.

The chain couples TRBV27 to TRBJ2-5; confidence is insufficient to name the D gene. This material consisted of whole blood, taken at baseline. This clonotype was obtained from an adult who was a healthcare worker with PCR-confirmed SARS-CoV-2 infection or an uninfected control (not recorded which). The CDR3 amino acid sequence is: CASSESYQETQYF. DNA sequence: TGTGCCAGCAGTGAATCGTACCAAGAGACCCAGTACTTC.